This T cell receptor (beta chain) was recovered during a study of beta chain features in type 1 diabetes (dated by TCRdb to the late 2010s). Turning to the overall study: No differences in mean age, gender distribution, total cell number or subset yield were found between patients and healthy donors. A total of roughly 100 million sorted cells were examined across all samples, and the number of cells per subset was strongly correlated with RNA yield. The study compared TCRB repertoires of sorted circulating CD4+ T cell subsets between recently diagnosed type 1 diabetes patients and matched healthy donors. Whereas all 30 or so donors provided naive and central memory subsets, regulatory and stem cell-like memory subsets were isolated from just 8 patients and about 8 healthy donors. Findings and caveats that apply to the study as a whole: At VDJ recombination sites, patients with type 1 diabetes made fewer insertions and deleted more nucleotides, a pattern implying thymic rearrangement abnormalities. PCR might favor shorter templates, but patient and control samples were amplified and corrected together, so any skew would affect both groups equally. Naive, central memory and regulatory TCRB repertoires appeared to be more similar among patients than among healthy donors. In all four CD4+ subsets, TCRB CDR3 length was moderately but significantly shorter in type 1 diabetes patients. Because the HLA sub-analyses included only small numbers of individuals, any influence of HLA type on TCRB rearrangement was left unresolved. Because cDNA rather than genomic DNA was sequenced, highly expressing activated cells could have been over-represented, although no difference in activation and CD3 levels was found between groups.

Comments on this clone: This receptor's antigen is unknown. No much larger clone exists at a distance of one base, and base qualities are not known.

CDR1 and CDR2 (SGHNT, YYREEE) derive from the germline V gene (reference sequence). CDR3 length: 16 amino acids, cysteine to phenylalanine. Of all the DNA, just the CDR3 is kept, 48 bases in frame from base 1. V and J are truncated by 4 bases and 0 bases respectively, leaving an intervening sequence of 13 bases. All of the isolated RNA was reverse transcribed with the High Capacity cDNA Reverse Transcription Kit, so expressed TCRB transcripts were sequenced. Naive, central memory and regulatory T cell samples underwent deep immunoSEQ sequencing, averaging around 3.9 million total reads per sample. After sorted cells were lysed in RLT buffer, RNA was extracted with DNase-treated RNeasy Micro or Mini kits, with the choice depending on cell number. To prevent cross-contamination, every cell subset was processed on its own, while patient and healthy donor samples were processed together. Using the immunoSEQ multiplex PCR, TCRB sequences were amplified from cDNA into 87-bp fragments spanning the CDR3 region. Sequencing of the amplicons was done on the Illumina HiSeq platform. In the paper's pipeline: Synthetic template baselines were used to correct PCR bias computationally, reads within Hamming distance 2 were collapsed, and singletons that could not be merged were discarded. Reads were aligned against IMGT to assign V, D and J genes, CDR3 length and insertions or deletions at six rearrangement sites. Within each subset, clonotype counts were normalized to sorted cell number, after which true diversity and Gini coefficients were computed with the tcR R package. Repertoire sharing was quantified using the overlap coefficient calculated on TCRB nucleotide sequences. Out-of-frame TCRB sequences from naive cells were analyzed as a proxy for the pre-selection repertoire. TCRdb provides this immuneACCESS table in a form limited to in-frame rearrangements. Some clones are lacking; in checked studies, under half of them reflect an unresolved V gene, and why the rest are absent is not known. Clone size and V and J calls were adopted from that table, with D and trimming inferred from the DNA. For this sample the table gives some 230,000 clones, of which around 10% were detected only once. Clones ranked in the top ten supply 0.03% to 0.04% of the sample.

Each donor gave one peripheral blood draw, averaging roughly 100 mL, which was collected into heparinised tubes. A BD FACSAria II was used to sort naive, central memory, regulatory and stem cell-like memory CD4+ T cells with a panel that included CD45RO, CCR7, CD25, CD127, CD95 and CD27. All sorted populations exceeded 95% purity. PBMCs were separated immediately by Lymphoprep density gradient centrifugation and were stained directly, without being cultured. Samples were stained and sorted in pairs, with one healthy donor and one patient per experiment, so that batch effects were minimized. The rearranged segments are TRBV5-4 and TRBJ2-2; the best D guess is TRBD2, with 5 bases matching. The sample taken for sequencing was naive CD4+ T cells from blood. The sample's cell subset or site label, in plain terms: true naive CD4+ T cells. This sequence originates from a woman younger than 30 in good health. The nucleotide sequence reads as follows: TGTGCCAGCAGCGACAAGCGAGGGACGAACACCGGGGAGCTGTTTTTT. The resulting protein is CASSDKRGTNTGELFF.